Each of the 24 T cell receptor beta chains below was sequenced from the same sample in a study of technical replicates of blood from several donors. Profiling relied on immunoSEQ multiplex PCR, and the TCRdb table lists in-frame clones only, not all of them. The sample shows about 67,000 clones, 98% of them seen only once. The specimen was T cells isolated from PBMCs. These TCRs come from a human donor in good health.

The genes are TRBV6-5 and TRBJ2-7, with 9 bases lining up with TRBD1. CDR3 length: 15 amino acids. The V gene end was trimmed by 6 bases and the J gene end by 2 bases; junction bases not matched to a gene: 8. The germline V gene encodes CDR1 MNHEY and CDR2 SVGAGI. CDR3 in DNA: TGTGCCAGCAGAATAAGCCGGGACAGGGCCTACGAGCAGTACTTC. Translated: CASRISRDRAYEQYF.

The chain combines TRBV7-2 with TRBJ2-5; the match to TRBD2 covers 8 bases. Trimming cost V 1 base and J 5 bases; bases outside gene matches: 9. Looked up from germline, CDR1 is SGHTA and CDR2 is FQGNSA. CDR3 size: 16 residues. The CDR3 protein is CASSLEVAGITETQYF. Here the CDR3 DNA reads TGTGCCAGCAGCTTAGAGGTAGCGGGGATAACTGAGACCCAGTACTTC.

This clone was detected once. The CDR3 nucleotides read TGCGCCAGCAGCACCGGGACAGTATATGGCTACACCTTC. Residues: CASSTGTVYGYTF. The chain couples TRBV5-1 to TRBJ1-2, with 7 bases lining up with TRBD1. This CDR3 contains 13 residues. Germline V CDR1 and CDR2: SGHRS, YFSETQ. After removal of 4 bases from V and 5 bases from J, the junction contained 5 bases not matched to a gene. The full variable domain, its missing parts supplied by reference TRBV5-1 and TRBJ1-2, is KAGVTQTPRYLIKTRGQQVTLSCSPISGHRSVSWYQQTPGQGLQFLFEYFSETQRNKGNFPGRFSGRQFSNSRSEMNVSTLELGDSALYLCASSTGTVYGYTFGSGTRLTVV.

The CDR3 sequence is CASSGPAYEQYF. The DNA of the CDR3 is TGTGCCAGCAGCGGGCCGGCCTACGAGCAGTACTTC. The V gene is TRBV5-4, the J gene TRBJ2-7; D remains ambiguous. The CDR3 spans 12 residues. Germline CDR1 is SGHNT and CDR2 is YYREEE (reference sequence). V shed 4 bases and J shed 2 bases, with 7 bases lying between them.

This clone has only one observation. The rearrangement joins TRBV30 to TRBJ2-1, with 8 bases fitting TRBD2. Per germline, CDR1 GTSNPN and CDR2 SVGIG (reference sequence). The CDR3 extends over 14 amino acids. With V trimmed by 6 bases and J by 5 bases, 9 bases remained unmatched. The DNA of the CDR3 is TGTGCCTGTCAGCGGGGGACAACCAACAATGAGCAGTTCTTC. Its protein is CACQRGTTNNEQFF.

The chain links TRBV2 to TRBJ1-2; D is undetermined. The CDR3 length is 18 residues. Germline V gives CDR1 SNHLY, CDR2 FYNNEI. V was pared by 2 bases and J by 0 bases, with 19 bases between. The CDR3 loop is CASSELRPRPRSNYGYTF. CDR3 nucleotide sequence: TGTGCCAGCAGTGAATTAAGGCCCAGGCCTCGATCTAACTATGGCTACACCTTC.

This clone was observed a single time. V usage is TRBV28 and J usage is TRBJ2-5, with unresolved D. CDR1 and CDR2 from the germline V gene are MDHEN and SYDVKM. The CDR3 is 12 residues long. The V end was cut by 6 bases, the J end by 5 bases, with 10 bases between. The CDR3 reads CASSDTAETQYF. The CDR3 DNA sequence: TGTGCCAGCAGCGACACGGCGGAGACCCAGTACTTC. The full variable domain, in which reference TRBV28 and TRBJ2-5 provide the parts outside the CDR3, is DVKVTQSSRYLVKRTGEKVFLECVQDMDHENMFWYRQDPGLGLRLIYFSYDVKMKEKGDIPEGYSVSREKKERFSLILESASTNQTSMYLCASSDTAETQYFGPGTRLLVL.

This chain links TRBV7-9 with TRBJ1-4; no clear D gene. This CDR3 has 16 amino acids. Trimming left V 3 bases short and J 8 bases short, with 19 bases between. Germline CDR1 reads SEHNR; CDR2 reads FQNEAQ (reference sequence). CDR3 protein: CASSFSAIVREEKLFF. The DNA of the CDR3 is TGTGCCAGCAGCTTTTCAGCGATTGTGAGGGAGGAAAAACTGTTTTTT.

V is TRBV6-5 and J is TRBJ1-2, with unresolved D. The length of the CDR3 is 14 residues. CDR1 is MNHEY, CDR2 SVGAGI, per germline. V was cut by 0 bases and J by 4 bases, with 9 bases left in between. The CDR3: CASSYSNGVYGYTF. As DNA, the CDR3 is TGTGCCAGCAGTTACTCGAACGGGGTCTATGGCTACACCTTC.

The chain is built from TRBV13 and TRBJ1-1; D perhaps matches TRBD1 (5 bases). The CDR3 runs 16 residues. V shed 0 bases and J shed 6 bases, with 17 bases lying between them. Germline assignment: CDR1 PRHDT and CDR2 FYEKMQ (reference sequence). CDR3 in amino acids: CASSLGPPGREAEAFF. The CDR3 DNA reads as TGTGCCAGCAGCTTAGGCCCCCCCGGCAGGGAAGCTGAAGCTTTCTTT.

The gene calls are TRBV5-4 and TRBJ2-7, with 9 positions matching TRBD1. The junction had 7 bases not matched to a gene; V was cut back by 3 bases and J by 0 bases. Germline V CDR1 and CDR2: SGHNT, YYREEE (reference sequence). CDR3 length equals 16 residues. The CDR3 nucleotides are TGTGCCAGCAGCTCGACCGGGACAGGGAACTCCTACGAGCAGTACTTC. This gives the protein CASSSTGTGNSYEQYF.

The chain carries TRBV4-1 and TRBJ2-3; 7 positions agree with TRBD2. The CDR3 loop spans 16 amino acids. Germline CDR1 reads MGHRA; CDR2 reads YSYEKL. The ends lost 2 bases at V and 4 bases at J; junction bases unmatched: 9. DNA of the CDR3: TGCGCCAGCAGCCAATTGACTAGCCCGAGGGCAGATACGCAGTATTTT. Residues: CASSQLTSPRADTQYF.

The CDR3 region is CASTSGISYNEQFF. The CDR3 DNA follows: TGTGCCAGCACTAGCGGGATTTCCTACAATGAGCAGTTCTTC. The chain recombines TRBV5-4 with TRBJ2-1; TRBD2 agrees at 9 bases. V lost 6 bases, J lost 1 base, and 2 bases stayed unmatched. Looked up from germline, CDR1 is SGHNT and CDR2 is YYREEE (reference sequence). The CDR3 spans 14 residues. Full variable domain (remainder filled in from reference TRBV5-4 and TRBJ2-1): ETGVTQSPTHLIKTRGQQVTLRCSSQSGHNTVSWYQQALGQGPQFIFQYYREEENGRGNFPPRFSGLQFPNYSSELNVNALELDDSALYLCASTSGISYNEQFFGPGTRLTVL.

V and J are TRBV19 and TRBJ1-6; D may be TRBD1 (6 bases). Trimming took 6 bases from V and 6 from J, leaving 21 bases between them. The CDR3 totals 17 residues. Germline CDR1 LNHDA, CDR2 SQIVND (reference sequence). CDR3 nucleotide sequence: TGTGCCAGTAGCTCTTGGGAGAGGACAGCCACTAATTCACCCCTCCACTTT. Encoded protein: CASSSWERTATNSPLHF.

The chain has TRBV20-1 and TRBJ1-1; D not certain. Germline-derived CDR1 and CDR2 are DFQATT and SNEGSKA (reference sequence). V lost 6 bases and J 5 bases, leaving 10 bases between the germline ends. The CDR3 sequence is 11 residues long. CDR3 in amino acids: CSADGRTEAFF. As DNA, the CDR3 is TGCAGTGCAGACGGGAGGACTGAAGCTTTCTTT.

This sequence joins TRBV5-4 and TRBJ2-7; D is possibly TRBD1 (7 bases). The length of the CDR3 is 12 residues. Trimming removed 3 bases at V and 6 bases at J, with 10 bases between. In germline, CDR1 is SGHNT, CDR2 YYREEE (reference sequence). The CDR3 is CASSSQGGEQYF. The CDR3, as DNA: TGTGCCAGCAGCTCTCAGGGGGGCGAGCAGTACTTC.

J is TRBJ2-2 and V is TRBV11-1; the D gene is possibly TRBD2 (7 bases). This CDR3 comprises 15 residues. Germline CDR1 and CDR2: SGHAT and FQDESV (reference sequence). The ends were cut back, 8 bases at V and 1 base at J, with 14 bases in the middle. CDR3 sequence reads: CASEGGPWNTGELFF. CDR3 DNA: TGTGCCAGCGAGGGGGGGCCCTGGAACACCGGGGAGCTGTTTTTT. The full variable domain, rest sourced from reference TRBV11-1 and TRBJ2-2, is EAEVAQSPRYKITEKSQAVAFWCDPISGHATLYWYRQILGQGPELLVQFQDESVVDDSQLPKDRFSAERLKGVDSTLKIQPAELGDSAMYLCASEGGPWNTGELFFGEGSRLTVL.

The rearrangement uses TRBV5-1 and TRBJ1-2; D unresolved. Germline V CDR1 and CDR2: SGHRS, YFSETQ. V was trimmed by 0 bases and J by 6 bases, leaving 15 bases between them. The CDR3 spans 15 residues. For the CDR3, the DNA is TGCGCCAGCAGCTTGGAATGGGCGGGCCGCCATGGCTACACCTTC. It encodes CASSLEWAGRHGYTF.

The rearrangement links TRBV30 to TRBJ1-5; 7 nucleotides align to TRBD1. Germline-derived CDR1 and CDR2 are GTSNPN and SVGIG (reference sequence). Unmatched junction bases numbered 2, after V lost 3 bases and J lost 0 bases. The CDR3 totals 14 residues. Written as DNA, the CDR3 is TGTGCCTGGAGCGGGACAGTTAGCAATCAGCCCCAGCATTTT. As protein: CAWSGTVSNQPQHF.

The rearrangement uses TRBV28 and TRBJ1-1, with D perhaps TRBD1 (5 bases). The CDR3 has 15 amino acids. In germline, CDR1 is MDHEN, CDR2 SYDVKM. The germline V and J ends were trimmed by 3 bases and 4 bases, with 15 bases remaining between them. CDR3 sequence: CASSFRGFRSTEAFF. CDR3 DNA sequence: TGTGCCAGCAGTTTCCGGGGGTTTAGGAGCACTGAAGCTTTCTTT.

The genes are TRBV10-3 and TRBJ1-1, with a weak D call TRBD1 (5 bases). The CDR3 runs to 14 residues. Germline assignment: CDR1 ENHRY and CDR2 SYGVKD. The V end was cut by 5 bases, the J end by 3 bases, with 13 bases between. The CDR3 DNA sequence: TGTGCCATCAGTTCCCGGGGGGAGGACACTGAAGCTTTCTTT. It codes for CAISSRGEDTEAFF.

The V call is TRBV5-6, the J call TRBJ2-7; D unclear. V gave up 1 base and J gave up 4 bases, with 9 bases separating them. The CDR3 is 13 amino acids. The germline gives CDR1 SGHDT, CDR2 YYEEEE. The CDR3 sequence is CASSLFPRYEQYF. In DNA, the CDR3 is TGTGCCAGCAGCTTGTTTCCCCGGTACGAGCAGTACTTC.

Here the CDR3 reads CASSLIGGGVSREKLFF. CDR3 bases: TGTGCCAGCAGCTTAATCGGGGGTGGGGTTTCTCGTGAAAAACTGTTTTTT. This rearrangement joins TRBV7-8 to TRBJ1-4; tentative D call: TRBD1 (5 bases). The germline V gene has CDR1 SGHVS and CDR2 FQNEAQ. CDR3 length: 17 residues. The V end was cut by 2 bases, the J end by 7 bases, with 20 bases between.

The chain employs TRBV7-8 and TRBJ1-4; D is undetermined. There are 14 residues in the CDR3. Trimming cost V 1 base and J 5 bases, with 8 bases left between them. Germline values: CDR1 SGHVS, CDR2 FQNEAQ. The CDR3 sequence is CASSLGALNEKLFF. Here the CDR3 DNA reads TGTGCCAGCAGCTTAGGGGCTTTAAATGAAAAACTGTTTTTT.